The entry that follows covers one T cell receptor (beta chain) sequence. V lost 4 bases to trimming and J lost 7 bases, with 13 bases between them. Germline V gene data show CDR1 as LGHDT and CDR2 as YNNKEL (reference sequence). CDR3 length: 14 amino acids. This specimen comes from a study of Graves' ophthalmopathy and Graves' hyperthyroidism. RNA transcripts yielded amplified TCR beta CDR3 regions. RT-PCR was first run with HTBI primers, then multiplex PCR in a second round. Via MiXCR, TCRdb re-called the multiplex PCR reads, giving one row per CDR3 protein. The sample holds around 1.1 million distinct CDR3 sequences; about two fifths are singletons and the top ten take approximately 10%.

J is TRBJ2-2 and V is TRBV3-1; either TRBD1 or TRBD2 may supply D (5 bases each). The specimen sequenced was peripheral blood or thyroid tissue (not recorded which). The receptor was derived from an adult man with Graves' hyperthyroidism. The CDR3 region is CASSPQGDHGELFF. In DNA, the CDR3 is TGTGCCAGCAGCCCCCAAGGGGACCACGGGGAGCTGTTTTTT.